What follows are 20 T cell receptor beta chains derived from one specimen sequenced in a study of cytomegalovirus exposure and HLA in healthy donors. Vbeta (60) and Jbeta (13) primers were used in the PCR. TCRdb's copy holds only in-frame clones and misses some; the assay was immunoSEQ multiplex PCR. The repertoire holds 120,000 or so clones, around 80% seen once, with 9.5% to 13% in the top ten. The source material was PBMCs. Every receptor here comes from a young man in good health and CMV-seropositive.

The rearrangement joins TRBV5-5 to TRBJ2-1; the D gene is possibly TRBD2 (6 bases). The CDR3 loop spans 15 amino acids. The V and J ends lost 4 bases and 8 bases respectively, with 19 bases between them. Per germline, CDR1 SGHKS and CDR2 YYEKEE (reference sequence). This CDR3 reads CASSHDEAGFYEQFF. CDR3 coding DNA: TGTGCCAGCAGCCATGACGAGGCGGGATTCTATGAGCAGTTCTTC.

The chain recombines TRBV5-1 with TRBJ2-7; 14 bases agree with TRBD2. V shed 0 bases and J 7 bases; nucleotides not matched to a gene: 3. Germline V CDR1 and CDR2: SGHRS, YFSETQ. The CDR3 runs to 15 residues. Here the CDR3 DNA reads TGCGCCAGCAGCTTGGAGACTAGCGGGAGGGGTGAGCAGTACTTC. As protein: CASSLETSGRGEQYF.

The rearrangement uses TRBV10-3 and TRBJ1-2; 8 bases line up with TRBD1. After removal of 6 bases from V and 4 bases from J, the junction contained 10 bases not matched to a gene. This CDR3 is built from 15 residues. The germline V gene encodes CDR1 ENHRY and CDR2 SYGVKD. The CDR3 bases are TGTGCCATCAGGGAAAGGACAGGGTTCGGCTATGGCTACACCTTC. Amino acid sequence: CAIRERTGFGYGYTF.

The chain uses TRBV28 and TRBJ2-1; tentative D call: TRBD2 (5 bases). V shed 6 bases and J shed 8 bases, with 17 bases lying between them. The germline V gene encodes CDR1 MDHEN and CDR2 SYDVKM. CDR3 size: 14 residues. The DNA for the CDR3 is TGTGCCAGCAGGAGTCCGGGGTCGGTGGATGAGCAGTTCTTC. Its protein is CASRSPGSVDEQFF.

The chain carries TRBV28 and TRBJ1-5; 8 nucleotides align to TRBD1. CDR3 length equals 14 residues. V gave up 5 bases and J gave up 3 bases; unmatched junction bases: 3. In germline, CDR1 is MDHEN, CDR2 SYDVKM. CDR3 nucleotide sequence: TGTGCCAGCAGTCGGGACAGGAACAATCAGCCCCAGCATTTT. Translation gives CASSRDRNNQPQHF.

The sample holds one count of this clone. V usage is TRBV27 and J usage is TRBJ1-4; D is ambiguous. The CDR3 is 14 amino acids. The V end was cut by 6 bases, the J end by 6 bases, with 14 bases between. In germline, CDR1 is MNHEY, CDR2 SMNVEV (reference sequence). CDR3 sequence: CASSPRWLDEKLFF. CDR3 nucleotide sequence: TGTGCCAGCAGCCCCAGGTGGCTCGATGAAAAACTGTTTTTT.

On this clone: Its ends do not fully match the called genes, so a read error is possible. The gene calls are TRBV6-6 and TRBJ1-5; 9 bases are a match to TRBD1. The CDR3 runs 13 residues. Germline V lookup: CDR1 MNHNY, CDR2 SVGAGI (reference sequence). This CDR3 is CASGQGSWQPQHF. The CDR3 DNA is TGTGCCAGCGGACAGGGGTCGTGGCAGCCTCAGCATTTT.

This clone occurred a few times. The rearrangement uses TRBV13 and TRBJ2-1; 11 bases line up with TRBD1. V lost 0 bases to trimming and J lost 10 bases; unmatched junction nucleotides: 11. The CDR3 has 17 amino acids. Germline CDR1 and CDR2: PRHDT and FYEKMQ (reference sequence). The CDR3 sequence: CASSLGWGTGGDWEQFF. CDR3 DNA: TGTGCCAGCAGCTTAGGCTGGGGGACAGGGGGGGACTGGGAGCAGTTCTTC.

The V gene is TRBV19, the J gene TRBJ2-7, with a tentative D call TRBD1 (6 bases). Germline CDR1 LNHDA, CDR2 SQIVND (reference sequence). The CDR3 extends over 15 amino acids. Trimming took 6 bases from V and 0 from J, leaving 15 bases between them. CDR3 sequence reads: CASSLRDTVSYEQYF. For the CDR3, the DNA is TGTGCCAGTAGCCTCCGGGACACGGTCTCCTACGAGCAGTACTTC.

The chain uses TRBV4-3 and TRBJ1-1; 8 positions agree with TRBD1. Germline CDR1 LGHNA, CDR2 YSLEER. J was trimmed by 5 bases and V by 1 base; bases with no gene match: 9. CDR3 length: 16 amino acids. Here the CDR3 DNA reads TGCGCCAGCAGCCAAGTCGGACAGGGCTCTTTGACTGAAGCTTTCTTT. It encodes CASSQVGQGSLTEAFF.

This clone was detected only once. The chain is built from TRBV2 and TRBJ2-7; D gene unclear. V shed 8 bases and J shed 5 bases, with 10 bases lying between them. This CDR3 has 11 amino acids. Germline loops: CDR1 SNHLY, CDR2 FYNNEI. The CDR3 DNA is TGTGCCAGCGAGTTAAAGAACGAGCAGTACTTC. Translating it yields CASELKNEQYF. The full variable domain, in which reference TRBV2 and TRBJ2-7 provide the parts outside the CDR3, is EPEVTQTPSHQVTQMGQEVILRCVPISNHLYFYWYRQILGQKVEFLVSFYNNEISEKSEIFDDQFSVERPDGSNFTLKIRSTKLEDSAMYFCASELKNEQYFGPGTRLTVT.

The rearrangement links TRBV6-5 to TRBJ2-1; 7 positions match TRBD1. V dropped 4 bases and J dropped 9; count of bases not matched to a gene: 6. The CDR3 loop spans 13 amino acids. The germline gives CDR1 MNHEY, CDR2 SVGAGI. Written as DNA, the CDR3 is TGTGCCAGCAGTTCCAGACAGGGCGGTGAGCAGTTCTTC. It yields the protein CASSSRQGGEQFF.

The chain links TRBV11-3 to TRBJ1-1, with D unclear. Per germline, CDR1 SGHNT and CDR2 YENEEA. The CDR3 consists of 13 residues. V lost 1 base and J lost 3, with 6 bases in between. The CDR3 DNA is TGTGCCAGCAGCTTAGTAAGAGACACTGAAGCTTTCTTT. It is translated as CASSLVRDTEAFF.

This chain uses TRBV4-1 with TRBJ2-1; 8 nucleotides align to TRBD2. CDR1 is MGHRA and CDR2 is YSYEKL in the germline V gene. The CDR3 runs to 17 residues. The trim removed 1 base at V and 6 bases at J, leaving 11 bases unmatched. CDR3 protein: CASSQGLLAEIFNEQFF. The DNA of the CDR3 is TGCGCCAGCAGCCAAGGCCTACTAGCGGAGATTTTCAATGAGCAGTTCTTC.

This clone turned up a few times. This chain uses TRBV2 with TRBJ2-7; TRBD1 aligns across 9 bases. Trimming removed 1 base from V and 6 bases from J; junction bases left unmatched: 4. CDR1 is SNHLY and CDR2 is FYNNEI in the germline V gene. There are 14 residues in the CDR3. The CDR3 region is CASSEGGTGSEQYF. The CDR3 nucleotides are TGTGCCAGCAGTGAAGGAGGGACAGGGTCCGAGCAGTACTTC.

As for this clone: This same CDR3 is encoded by further DNA sequences in the sample. The chain is built from TRBV29-1 and TRBJ2-7; 10 nucleotides align to TRBD1. This CDR3 region has 12 residues. CDR1 is SQVTM and CDR2 is ANQGSEA in the germline V gene. J lost 3 bases, V lost 6 bases, and 2 bases had no gene match. CDR3 amino acids: CSVGDRGYEQYF. DNA of the CDR3: TGCAGCGTCGGGGACAGGGGCTACGAGCAGTACTTC.

Note on this clone: In the same sample, other DNA sequences code for this CDR3. The chain joins TRBV27 to TRBJ1-2; 8 nucleotides line up with TRBD1. The CDR3 consists of 13 residues. V lost 3 bases and J lost 5; bases outside the gene matches: 2. Per the germline V gene, CDR1 is MNHEY and CDR2 is SMNVEV (reference sequence). CDR3 nucleotides: TGTGCCAGCAGTTTTCGACAGGGGTATGGCTACACCTTC. Its protein product is CASSFRQGYGYTF.

The chain couples TRBV4-3 to TRBJ2-5; 9 bases fit TRBD2. The J call may be mistaken, given a closer DNA end match to TRBJ2-7. CDR1 and CDR2 from the germline V gene are LGHNA and YSLEER. CDR3 length: 15 amino acids. The CDR3 protein is CASSQDTAGGYEQYF. The CDR3, as DNA: TGCGCCAGCAGCCAAGATACGGCGGGAGGGTACGAGCAGTACTTC.

This clone was picked up one time. The chain uses TRBV11-2 and TRBJ2-3, with TRBD2 matching 7 bases. V trimming: 5 bases; J trimming: 3 bases; junction bases outside the gene matches: 8. CDR3 length: 15 residues. Per the germline V gene, CDR1 is SGHAT and CDR2 is FQNNGV. DNA for the CDR3: TGTGCCAGCAGCCTGAACCCGGGAGGAACAGATACGCAGTATTTT. This translates into CASSLNPGGTDTQYF.

The chain joins TRBV5-8 to TRBJ2-5; 9 bases fit TRBD1. CDR3 length: 15 residues. V shed 6 bases and J 5 bases; nucleotides not matched to a gene: 11. CDR1 is SGHTS and CDR2 is YDEGEE in the germline V gene. CDR3 residues: CASTGGQGLRETQYF. For the CDR3, the DNA is TGTGCCAGCACCGGAGGACAGGGGCTCAGGGAGACCCAGTACTTC.